This record looks at one T cell receptor (beta chain) sequence and its context. This sample is drawn from a study of blood T cell repertoires in COVID-19. Study overall: Donors in the United States, Italy and Spain gave samples during acute or convalescent COVID-19. The analysed material was cDNA or gDNA that came from T cells, B-cell-depleted T cells, or PBMCs.

Seattle-derived patients entered the study during active infection and were followed longitudinally. Per the study methods: By means of reference gene primer amplification, nucleated cell counts were estimated. Sequenced by immunoSEQ multiplex PCR; TCRdb stores in-frame clones only, minus some. Clonal size and the V and J genes are those of that table, whereas D and trimming came from the DNA. The table has over 150,000 clones, roughly 89% seen once. The germline V gene has CDR1 SGHRS and CDR2 YFSETQ. CDR3 length equals 16 residues. Trimming took off 0 bases at V and 0 bases at J, with 13 bases between the two ends.

The chain links TRBV5-1 to TRBJ2-7; no clear D gene. This sequence was found in a woman in her sixties or seventies with COVID-19, enrolled during active disease. Sequencing used peripheral blood. The CDR3 sequence is CASSLAAAEPSYEQYF. CDR3 coding DNA: TGCGCCAGCAGCTTGGCCGCCGCGGAGCCCTCCTACGAGCAGTACTTC.